This T cell receptor beta chain was retrieved from a study of CD8 T cells in ankylosing spondylitis. CDR1 LGHNA and CDR2 YSLEER come from the germline V gene. V was shortened by 6 bases and J by 0 bases, with 24 bases between the two germline ends. The CDR3 is made up of 19 amino acids. Researchers built TCR beta libraries using quantitative 5'-RACE with molecular barcodes. TCRdb independently ran MiXCR on the 5' RACE reads; one entry per CDR3 protein. The sample lists 220,000 or so distinct CDR3 sequences; about 18% were seen once. Regarding the study as a whole: A subset of motif variants has previously been described in the synovial fluid and blood of reactive arthritis. There was reportedly significant enrichment of clones that were disease-linked in matched ankylosing spondylitis synovial fluid. In ankylosing spondylitis blood, a motif of about eight highly homologous TCR beta variants appeared characteristic. Disease-linked clones bore a CD8+ phenotype, appearing relatively rarely in peripheral blood.

On this clonotype: What it recognizes is unknown.

This chain links TRBV4-3 with TRBJ1-5; D gene ambiguous. The sequencing input was blood, either unsorted or a sorted T cell fraction (not recorded which). This sequence was found in a male donor with ankylosing spondylitis. DNA of the CDR3: TGCGCCAGCAGTTGGAGGACCGGAGGAGGTACCGGTAGCAATCAGCCCCAGCATTTT. This sequence encodes CASSWRTGGGTGSNQPQHF.